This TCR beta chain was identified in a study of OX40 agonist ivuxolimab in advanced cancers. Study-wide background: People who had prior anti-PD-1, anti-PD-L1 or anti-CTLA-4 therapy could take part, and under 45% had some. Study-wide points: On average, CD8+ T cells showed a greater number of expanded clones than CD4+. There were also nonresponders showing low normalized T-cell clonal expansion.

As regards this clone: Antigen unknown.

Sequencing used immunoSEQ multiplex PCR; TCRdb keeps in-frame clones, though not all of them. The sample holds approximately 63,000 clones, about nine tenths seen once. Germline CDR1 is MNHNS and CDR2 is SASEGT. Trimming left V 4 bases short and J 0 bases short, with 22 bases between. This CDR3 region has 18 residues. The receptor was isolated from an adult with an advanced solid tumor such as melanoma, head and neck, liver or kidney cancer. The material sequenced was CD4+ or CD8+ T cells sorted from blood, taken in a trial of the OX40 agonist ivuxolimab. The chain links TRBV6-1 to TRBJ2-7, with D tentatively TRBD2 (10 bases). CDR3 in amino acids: CASSGTGGTSGNSYEQYF. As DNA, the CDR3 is TGTGCCAGCAGTGGTACAGGGGGCACTAGCGGGAACTCCTACGAGCAGTACTTC.